Following are 28 T cell receptor beta chains from one sample sequenced in a study of CD8 T cells in ankylosing spondylitis. TCRdb itself ran the 5' RACE reads through MiXCR, one entry per CDR3 protein. The sample lists some 250,000 distinct CDR3 sequences, approximately 9% occurring once. Material: blood, either unsorted or a sorted T cell fraction (not recorded which). Receptors were obtained from a male donor with ankylosing spondylitis or in good health (not recorded which).

This clonotype was recorded many times. This chain connects TRBV18 to TRBJ2-1, with 9 bases aligning to TRBD1. Looked up from germline, CDR1 is KGHSH and CDR2 is LQKENI. The ends lost 3 bases at V and 0 bases at J; junction bases unmatched: 3. The CDR3 covers 16 residues. CDR3: CASSPGQGTSYNEQFF. DNA for the CDR3: TGTGCCAGCTCACCCGGACAGGGGACCTCCTACAATGAGCAGTTCTTC. Variable domain in full (rest from reference TRBV18 and TRBJ2-1): NAGVMQNPRHLVRRRGQEARLRCSPMKGHSHVYWYRQLPEEGLKFMVYLQKENIIDESGMPKERFSAEFPKEGPSILRIQQVVRGDSAAYFCASSPGQGTSYNEQFFGPGTRLTVL.

In this sample, this clonotype turned up a few times. V and J are TRBV2 and TRBJ2-1; TRBD1 matches 8 bases. Germline values: CDR1 SNHLY, CDR2 FYNNEI. V trimming: 8 bases; J trimming: 4 bases; junction bases outside the gene matches: 7. The CDR3 loop spans 14 amino acids. CDR3 bases: TGTGCCAGCGAGGCAGGGGGCGTGTACAATGAGCAGTTCTTC. Encoded protein: CASEAGGVYNEQFF.

This chain connects TRBV29-1 to TRBJ1-5, with D tentatively TRBD1 (5 bases). Germline V gives CDR1 SQVTM, CDR2 ANQGSEA. The CDR3 has 14 residues. Trimming cost V 7 bases and J 7 bases, with 20 bases left between them. The CDR3 protein is CSATTGPSEQPQHF. The CDR3, as DNA: TGCAGCGCTACTACGGGGCCCTCCGAGCAGCCCCAGCATTTT.

At least ten counts were recorded for this clonotype. The chain links TRBV6-2 or TRBV6-3 to TRBJ2-7; 9 bases are a match to TRBD1. Looked up from germline, CDR1 is MNHEY and CDR2 is SVGEGT. The CDR3 sequence is 14 residues long. V was pared by 0 bases and J by 6 bases, with 3 bases of the junction left unmatched. This CDR3 is CASSYSGQGREQYF. The CDR3 DNA sequence: TGTGCCAGCAGTTACTCGGGACAGGGACGCGAGCAGTACTTC.

In its sample, this clonotype was seen many times. This CDR3 is CASSPPTTAIVNQPQHF. Written as DNA, the CDR3 is TGTGCCAGCAGCCCACCGACGACAGCGATAGTCAATCAGCCCCAGCATTTT. This sequence joins TRBV6-2 or TRBV6-3 and TRBJ1-5; the D gene is possibly TRBD1 (5 bases). The CDR3 covers 17 residues. The V end lost 6 bases, the J end lost 3 bases, and 21 bases lay between the germline ends. CDR1 is MNHEY and CDR2 is SVGEGT in the germline V gene.

The chain links TRBV3-1 to TRBJ2-1, with 11 bases fitting TRBD1. This CDR3 spans 16 amino acids. Germline V gene data show CDR1 as LGHDT and CDR2 as YNNKEL (reference sequence). The V segment lost 1 base and the J segment 7 bases; nucleotides outside the gene matches: 6. The CDR3 protein is CASSQGTGQGANEQFF. CDR3 coding DNA: TGTGCCAGCAGCCAAGGAACCGGACAGGGGGCTAATGAGCAGTTCTTC.

This clonotype was found many times. This chain joins TRBV9 and TRBJ2-1; TRBD2 matches at 8 bases. Germline V CDR1 and CDR2: SGDLS, YYNGEE. Unmatched junction bases numbered 5, after V lost 2 bases and J lost 4 bases. The CDR3 is made up of 15 amino acids. CDR3 protein: CASSVYGGAYNEQFF. The DNA for the CDR3 is TGTGCCAGCAGCGTTTACGGGGGGGCATACAATGAGCAGTTCTTC.

Many counts were recorded for this clonotype. The chain has TRBV4-2 and TRBJ2-2; unclear D gene. Between the trimmed V and J ends, which lost 0 bases and 7 bases, there was a span of 3 bases. Germline CDR1 and CDR2: LGHNA and YNFKEQ. The CDR3 is made up of 12 amino acids. CDR3 sequence: CASSQDGGELFF. The CDR3 DNA reads as TGTGCCAGCAGCCAAGATGGCGGGGAGCTGTTTTTT.

Many counts were recorded for this clonotype. This chain uses TRBV4-1 with TRBJ2-1, with D perhaps being TRBD1 or TRBD2 (5 bases each). Germline V CDR1 and CDR2: MGHRA, YSYEKL. The CDR3 covers 13 residues. Trimming shortened V by 1 base and J by 6 bases, and 7 bases separated the two germline ends. The CDR3 sequence: CASSQGDGNEQFF. The DNA of the CDR3 is TGCGCCAGCAGCCAAGGGGACGGCAATGAGCAGTTCTTC.

Ten or more counts support this clonotype. The chain has TRBV20-1 and TRBJ2-3, with 9 positions matching TRBD2. Germline loops: CDR1 DFQATT, CDR2 SNEGSKA (reference sequence). With V trimmed by 4 bases and J by 5 bases, 7 bases remained unmatched. CDR3 length: 14 residues. The CDR3 bases are TGCAGTGCTACCTTAGCGGGAGTGGTAGATACGCAGTATTTT. It translates to CSATLAGVVDTQYF.

This clonotype was detected many times. This chain uses TRBV9 with TRBJ2-3; D is unresolved. The CDR3 covers 14 residues. Germline CDR1 SGDLS, CDR2 YYNGEE. Trimming took 1 base from V and 2 from J, leaving 8 bases between them. The CDR3 nucleotides read TGTGCCAGCAGCGTACGTGGGGTCACAGATACGCAGTATTTT. Encoded protein: CASSVRGVTDTQYF.

This clonotype was recorded at least ten times. V gene TRBV5-1 combines with J gene TRBJ1-4; 10 positions match TRBD1. Germline lookup yields CDR1 SGHRS and CDR2 YFSETQ. The trim removed 1 base at V and 5 bases at J, leaving 2 bases unmatched. This CDR3 is built from 15 residues. Here the CDR3 DNA reads TGCGCCAGCAGCTTGTCGGGACAGGGGAATGAAAAACTGTTTTTT. It translates to CASSLSGQGNEKLFF.

CDR3 nucleotides: TGCGCCAGCAGCTTGGACGCATCCGGACAGCTACTCCGGCAGTTCTTC. Protein: CASSLDASGQLLRQFF. The chain employs TRBV5-1 and TRBJ2-1, with D possibly matching TRBD1 (6 bases). Germline V gives CDR1 SGHRS, CDR2 YFSETQ. Trimming took off 0 bases at V and 12 bases at J, with 22 bases between the two ends. This CDR3 comprises 16 residues.

The chain is built from TRBV5-5 and TRBJ2-5, with 12 bases lining up with TRBD1. J gave up 6 bases and V 4 bases, and 4 bases lay outside the gene matches. There are 14 residues in the CDR3. The germline V gene has CDR1 SGHKS and CDR2 YYEKEE (reference sequence). The DNA for the CDR3 is TGTGCCAGCAGCCCGGGACAGGGGGCTAAGACCCAGTACTTC. Translated, it gives CASSPGQGAKTQYF.

This clonotype was observed many times. The J gene is TRBJ1-2, the V gene TRBV25-1, with 7 nucleotides matching TRBD1. V shed 7 bases and J 8 bases; nucleotides not matched to a gene: 10. Germline CDR1 is MGHDK and CDR2 is SYGVNS. The CDR3 is 13 amino acids. The CDR3 protein is CASKRARGEGYTF. The CDR3, as DNA: TGTGCCAGCAAGAGGGCCAGGGGGGAAGGCTACACCTTC.

This clonotype was counted many times. The chain joins TRBV25-1 to TRBJ1-6, with 8 positions matching TRBD1. CDR3 length: 15 residues. CDR1 MGHDK and CDR2 SYGVNS come from the germline V gene. J gave up 6 bases and V 1 base, and 2 bases lay outside the gene matches. The chain's CDR3 is CASSESTGGNSPLHF. The CDR3 nucleotides are TGTGCCAGCAGTGAATCAACAGGGGGTAATTCACCCCTCCACTTT.

This clonotype was detected many times. The V call is TRBV4-3, the J call TRBJ2-7, with TRBD2 as a possible D gene (6 bases). The V and J ends lost 4 bases and 2 bases respectively, with 15 bases between them. The CDR3 runs 15 residues. Looked up from germline, CDR1 is LGHNA and CDR2 is YSLEER. The CDR3 loop reads CASSLEGVRTYEQYF. CDR3 nucleotides: TGCGCCAGCAGCCTGGAGGGTGTTCGCACCTACGAGCAGTACTTC.

This clonotype was detected many times. The rearrangement uses TRBV5-4 and TRBJ1-1; unclear D gene. Trimming shortened V by 6 bases and J by 4 bases, and 10 bases separated the two germline ends. The CDR3 has 12 amino acids. Germline V lookup: CDR1 SGHNT, CDR2 YYREEE (reference sequence). The chain's CDR3 is CASTPPGTEAFF. The DNA for the CDR3 is TGTGCCAGCACCCCTCCGGGCACTGAAGCTTTCTTT.

This clonotype was found a few times. The V and J genes are TRBV20-1 and TRBJ2-2, with TRBD2 matching over 9 bases. The CDR3 has 15 residues. Germline V gene lookup returns CDR1 DFQATT and CDR2 SNEGSKA (reference sequence). V shed 6 bases, J shed 7 bases, and the junction held 12 bases outside the gene matches. In nucleotides, the CDR3 is TGCAGTGCCCCTAGGGCGGGAGGGATAGGCGGGGAGCTGTTTTTT. It encodes CSAPRAGGIGGELFF.

In this sample, this clonotype turned up many times. The CDR3 is CASRENTGELFF. CDR3 bases: TGTGCCAGCAGAGAGAACACCGGGGAGCTGTTTTTT. The rearrangement joins TRBV12-3 or TRBV12-4 to TRBJ2-2; D is unclear. This CDR3 is 12 amino acids long. V gave up 6 bases and J gave up 1 base, with 3 bases separating them.

This clonotype showed up many times. The V and J genes are TRBV20-1 and TRBJ2-3; D is ambiguous. V lost 5 bases and J 0 bases, leaving 12 bases between the germline ends. The CDR3 runs to 14 residues. Germline V gene lookup returns CDR1 DFQATT and CDR2 SNEGSKA (reference sequence). The CDR3 sequence: CSAPLDGSTDTQYF. The CDR3 DNA sequence: TGCAGTGCTCCTTTGGACGGGAGCACAGATACGCAGTATTTT.

This clonotype came up many times. The V call is TRBV4-3, the J call TRBJ1-4; no clear D gene. V dropped 0 bases and J dropped 3 bases, with 8 bases sitting between them. The CDR3 sequence is 15 residues long. Germline CDR1 reads LGHNA; CDR2 reads YSLEER. The CDR3 nucleotides are TGCGCCAGCAGCCAAGATAGAGTACCTAATGAAAAACTGTTTTTT. Its translation is CASSQDRVPNEKLFF.

This clonotype was detected only a few times. V gene TRBV4-1 combines with J gene TRBJ1-2; the D is unclear. The CDR3 length is 15 residues. V was trimmed by 3 bases and J by 8 bases, leaving 19 bases between them. Germline values: CDR1 MGHRA, CDR2 YSYEKL. In nucleotides, the CDR3 is TGCGCCAGCAGCCAGCCTACGGGCTACGGGAGGGGCTACACCTTC. It specifies CASSQPTGYGRGYTF.

This clonotype has at least ten counts. The V call is TRBV20-1, the J call TRBJ2-6; no firm D call. V was cut by 0 bases and J by 0 bases, with 6 bases left in between. CDR3 length equals 15 residues. CDR1 and CDR2 from the germline V gene are DFQATT and SNEGSKA (reference sequence). CDR3 amino acids: CSARDTLSGANVLTF. The CDR3 DNA reads TGCAGTGCTAGAGATACCCTCTCTGGGGCCAACGTCCTGACTTTC.

This clonotype was picked up many times. The rearrangement joins TRBV24-1 to TRBJ1-4; 10 bases agree with TRBD1. The germline V gene has CDR1 KGHDR and CDR2 SFDVKD. This CDR3 has 16 amino acids. Trimming removed 7 bases from V and 7 bases from J; junction bases left unmatched: 11. In DNA, the CDR3 is TGTGCCACCAGCCCCGGGACAGGGGCGTCTGGTGAAAAACTGTTTTTT. This translates into CATSPGTGASGEKLFF.

There are a few counts of this clonotype. V usage is TRBV5-1 and J usage is TRBJ2-1, with a weak D call TRBD2 (6 bases). The germline gives CDR1 SGHRS, CDR2 YFSETQ. V was trimmed by 0 bases and J by 11 bases, leaving 9 bases between them. This CDR3 is 12 amino acids long. The CDR3 loop reads CASSLAREQQFF. The CDR3, as DNA: TGCGCCAGCAGCTTGGCCCGGGAGCAGCAGTTCTTC.

This clonotype was found many times. The gene calls are TRBV5-1 and TRBJ2-7; a weak D match, TRBD1 (5 bases). CDR1 SGHRS and CDR2 YFSETQ come from the germline V gene. The CDR3 spans 14 residues. Deletions cut 0 bases from V and 3 bases from J, with 10 bases between. Written as DNA, the CDR3 is TGCGCCAGCAGCTTGGGACAGACGCACTACGAGCAGTACTTC. It specifies CASSLGQTHYEQYF.

This clonotype was found a few times. The chain has TRBV29-1 and TRBJ2-5; the D call may be TRBD1 or TRBD2 (5 bases each). Germline CDR1 and CDR2: SQVTM and ANQGSEA. The CDR3 runs 13 residues. The V gene lost 4 bases and the J gene lost 2 bases, with 11 bases spanning the gap. DNA of the CDR3: TGCAGCGTTGGTTTTGGGGGACAAGAGACCCAGTACTTC. Encoded protein: CSVGFGGQETQYF.